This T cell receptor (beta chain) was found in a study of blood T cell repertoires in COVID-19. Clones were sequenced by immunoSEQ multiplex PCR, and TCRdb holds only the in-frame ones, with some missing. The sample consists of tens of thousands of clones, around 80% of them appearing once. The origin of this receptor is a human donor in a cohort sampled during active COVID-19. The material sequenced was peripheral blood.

The CDR3 coding sequence is TGCGCCAGCAGCCAAGATCTAGCGGCAGCCACAGATACGCAGTATTTT. Translation: CASSQDLAAATDTQYF. This rearrangement joins TRBV4-3 to TRBJ2-3; 7 bases are a match to TRBD2. The V gene's germline CDR1 is LGHNA and CDR2 YSLEER. The CDR3 is 16 amino acids. V shed 0 bases, J shed 2 bases, and the junction held 5 bases outside the gene matches.